The 26 T cell receptor beta chains below all came from one sample that was sequenced in a study of Graves' ophthalmopathy and Graves' hyperthyroidism. RNA transcripts were the source from which TCR beta CDR3 regions were amplified. An opening RT-PCR round employed HTBI primers and preceded a second-round multiplex PCR. Using its own MiXCR run on the multiplex PCR reads, TCRdb lists one record per CDR3 protein. This sample yields 900,000 to 1,200,000 distinct CDR3 sequences, of which about 40% are seen a single time; around 10% belongs to the top ten. Material: peripheral blood or thyroid tissue (not recorded which). The source of these receptors is an adult man with Graves' hyperthyroidism.

Remarks on this clonotype: Given a much more abundant clone one base away, this may be a read error. This chain uses TRBV7-8 with TRBJ1-5; weak D call: TRBD1 (6 bases). The CDR3 loop spans 15 amino acids. V was cut by 5 bases and J by 0 bases, with 11 bases left in between. From germline, CDR1 is SGHVS and CDR2 FQNEAQ. The CDR3 coding sequence is TGTGCCAGCAGCAGGGGGGCCTCTAGCAATCAGCCCCAGCATTTT. It encodes CASSRGASSNQPQHF.

This clonotype was seen ten or more times. The CDR3 DNA reads TGTGCCAGCAGCTTAGCTGCAGTTGAAGAGACCCAGTACTTC. This codes for CASSLAAVEETQYF. The chain recombines TRBV11-2 with TRBJ2-5; no clear D gene. CDR3 length equals 14 residues. Germline-derived CDR1 and CDR2 are SGHAT and FQNNGV. Trimming removed 1 base at V and 3 bases at J, with 9 bases between. Full variable domain (rest looked up from reference TRBV11-2 and TRBJ2-5): EAGVAQSPRYKIIEKRQSVAFWCNPISGHATLYWYQQILGQGPKLLIQFQNNGVVDDSQLPKDRFSAERLKGVDSTLKIQPAKLEDSAVYLCASSLAAVEETQYFGPGTRLLVL.

At least ten counts were recorded for this clonotype. The chain links TRBV9 to TRBJ2-5, with 9 bases aligning to TRBD2. This CDR3 contains 14 residues. J gave up 5 bases and V 3 bases, and 5 bases lay outside the gene matches. CDR1 SGDLS and CDR2 YYNGEE come from the germline V gene. The chain's CDR3 is CASSDSGGSETQYF. As DNA, the CDR3 is TGTGCCAGCAGCGATAGCGGGGGATCTGAGACCCAGTACTTC.

This clonotype has ten or more counts. The rearrangement links TRBV19 to TRBJ1-5, with D possibly TRBD1 on 5 matching bases. Germline assignment: CDR1 LNHDA and CDR2 SQIVND (reference sequence). There are 13 residues in the CDR3. V was cut by 8 bases and J by 3 bases, with 11 bases left in between. The CDR3 DNA sequence: TGTGCCAGTGTGGAACAGGACAATCAGCCCCAGCATTTT. This encodes CASVEQDNQPQHF.

This clonotype was found many times. The CDR3 loop is CASGPGPSVGYTF. The CDR3 DNA reads TGTGCCAGTGGCCCAGGTCCCTCGGTGGGCTACACCTTC. J is TRBJ1-2 and V is TRBV19; no clear D. Germline loops: CDR1 LNHDA, CDR2 SQIVND (reference sequence). V lost 8 bases, J lost 8 bases, and 18 bases lay in between. The CDR3 runs 13 residues.

This clonotype was counted once. The genes are TRBV25-1 and TRBJ2-2; D may be TRBD2 (7 bases). Per the germline V gene, CDR1 is MGHDK and CDR2 is SYGVNS. V was cut by 5 bases and J by 5 bases, with 18 bases left in between. The CDR3 is 16 residues long. The CDR3 here is CASSPPGGAETGELFF. The CDR3 nucleotides are TGTGCCAGCAGTCCCCCGGGGGGCGCGGAGACCGGGGAGCTGTTTTTT. The full variable domain, with the rest looked up from reference TRBV25-1 and TRBJ2-2, is EADIYQTPRYLVIGTGKKITLECSQTMGHDKMYWYQQDPGMELHLIHYSYGVNSTEKGDLSSESTVSRIRTEHFPLTLESARPSHTSQYLCASSPPGGAETGELFFGEGSRLTVL.

This clonotype was seen many times. The V and J genes are TRBV11-2 and TRBJ2-2, with D possibly matching TRBD2 (5 bases). Trimming shortened V by 6 bases and J by 8 bases, and 7 bases separated the two germline ends. The CDR3 is 11 amino acids. Germline assignment: CDR1 SGHAT and CDR2 FQNNGV. The DNA for the CDR3 is TGTGCCAGCAGGAGGGAGGGGGAGCTGTTTTTT. Protein: CASRREGELFF.

This clonotype has at least ten counts. The rearrangement joins TRBV20-1 to TRBJ1-1; the match to TRBD1 covers 8 bases. The V gene end was trimmed by 5 bases and the J gene end by 4 bases; junction bases not matched to a gene: 12. The CDR3 is 15 residues long. CDR1 and CDR2 (germline): DFQATT, SNEGSKA (reference sequence). The CDR3 DNA reads as TGCAGTGCTCAGACAGGGACAGGTCCTGGCACTGAAGCTTTCTTT. Translation: CSAQTGTGPGTEAFF.

Many counts were recorded for this clonotype. The chain employs TRBV12-3 or TRBV12-4 and TRBJ1-1; D gene unclear. Trimming removed 3 bases from V and 3 bases from J, with 8 bases in between. The CDR3 spans 13 residues. In nucleotides, the CDR3 is TGTGCCAGCAGTTTTCGGCAGTACACTGAAGCTTTCTTT. Translating gives CASSFRQYTEAFF.

This clonotype was picked up one time. The junction differs from germline at one of its ends, possibly a read error. The chain couples TRBV7-9 to TRBJ1-4, with D possibly being TRBD1 (6 bases). Germline lookup yields CDR1 SEHNR and CDR2 FQNEAQ (reference sequence). There are 9 residues in the CDR3. CDR3 sequence: CASSSEGDF. The CDR3, as DNA: TGTGCCAGCAGCTCAGAGGGGGATTTT.

This clonotype was observed a few times. The V call is TRBV6-6, the J call TRBJ1-2; D is uncertain. V lost 0 bases and J 5 bases, leaving 13 bases between the germline ends. Per germline, CDR1 MNHNY and CDR2 SVGAGI (reference sequence). This CDR3 has 15 residues. The CDR3 protein is CASSYSGVRGYGYTF. The CDR3 DNA sequence: TGTGCCAGCAGTTACTCCGGGGTTCGAGGATATGGCTACACCTTC.

The rearrangement links TRBV28 to TRBJ2-7; 8 nucleotides match TRBD1. J lost 0 bases, V lost 7 bases, and 5 bases had no gene match. The germline V gene encodes CDR1 MDHEN and CDR2 SYDVKM. This CDR3 is built from 14 residues. Written as DNA, the CDR3 is TGTGCCAGCACCTCAGGACAGGGCTCCTACGAGCAGTACTTC. It specifies CASTSGQGSYEQYF.

The chain recombines TRBV12-3 or TRBV12-4 with TRBJ1-5; D call uncertain. The V and J ends lost 5 bases and 4 bases respectively, with 12 bases between them. This CDR3 contains 14 residues. Here the CDR3 DNA reads TGTGCCAGCAGTCCTGGACGGGTAAATCAGCCCCAGCATTTT. This encodes CASSPGRVNQPQHF.

This clonotype was observed many times. The V call is TRBV14, the J call TRBJ1-4, with 9 positions matching TRBD1. The CDR3 is made up of 16 amino acids. Trimming at V came to 0 bases and at J to 10 bases, leaving 9 bases not matched to a gene. The V gene's germline CDR1 is SGHDN and CDR2 FVKESK. The CDR3 sequence is CASSQDPGQGPRKLFF. Written as DNA, the CDR3 is TGTGCCAGCAGCCAAGATCCGGGACAGGGCCCCAGAAAACTGTTTTTT.

In this sample, this clonotype turned up a few times. The CDR3 DNA follows: TGTGCCAGCAGTTTTCGCCGGGGAAACACCGGGGAGCTGTTTTTT. Its translation is CASSFRRGNTGELFF. The chain has TRBV27 and TRBJ2-2, with D maybe TRBD2 (5 bases). This CDR3 is built from 15 residues. The germline gives CDR1 MNHEY, CDR2 SMNVEV (reference sequence). V gave up 3 bases and J gave up 2 bases, with 10 bases separating them.

This clonotype was counted only a few times. This chain connects TRBV4-3 to TRBJ2-7, with a weak D call TRBD1 (6 bases). Between the trimmed V and J ends, which lost 1 base and 2 bases, there was a span of 12 bases. The V gene's germline CDR1 is LGHNA and CDR2 YSLEER. This CDR3 has 15 amino acids. The CDR3 DNA reads as TGCGCCAGCAGCCAAGGTCAGGGGAAAACCTACGAGCAGTACTTC. Encoded protein: CASSQGQGKTYEQYF.

This clonotype has only a few counts. The chain employs TRBV19 and TRBJ1-2; TRBD1 matches at 7 bases. Germline trimming cut 7 bases from V and 0 bases from J; bases unmatched to any gene: 8. CDR1 and CDR2 from the germline V gene are LNHDA and SQIVND (reference sequence). The CDR3 is made up of 15 amino acids. The CDR3 nucleotides read TGTGCCAGTACCCCCGGACAGGCAGCTAACTATGGCTACACCTTC. Its translation: CASTPGQAANYGYTF.

The gene calls are TRBV10-3 and TRBJ1-2; the match to TRBD1 covers 8 bases. This CDR3 has 15 residues. The germline CDR1 and CDR2 sequences are ENHRY and SYGVKD. V was clipped by 6 bases and J by 2 bases; unmatched bases: 8. CDR3 nucleotide sequence: TGTGCCATCAGCCCGACAGGGGAAGGAAACTATGGCTACACCTTC. It translates to CAISPTGEGNYGYTF.

The CDR3 nucleotides are TGTGCCAGCAGTTTAGGGACAGGGCGGGCCAATCAGCCCCAGCATTTT. This sequence encodes CASSLGTGRANQPQHF. The gene calls are TRBV28 and TRBJ1-5; 9 bases match TRBD1. J was trimmed by 3 bases and V by 2 bases; bases with no gene match: 5. The CDR3 totals 16 residues. Germline V gene data show CDR1 as MDHEN and CDR2 as SYDVKM.

The chain couples TRBV6-6 to TRBJ2-7; 7 nucleotides line up with TRBD1. V lost 5 bases and J lost 2; bases outside the gene matches: 9. Per the germline V gene, CDR1 is MNHNY and CDR2 is SVGAGI (reference sequence). The length of the CDR3 is 15 residues. CDR3 DNA: TGTGCCAGCAGTGAGGCCTCCGGGACAGCCTACGAGCAGTACTTC. It encodes CASSEASGTAYEQYF.

This clonotype has at least ten counts. The V and J genes are TRBV5-1 and TRBJ1-2, with 7 bases lining up with TRBD1. The CDR3 loop spans 13 amino acids. V was pared by 5 bases and J by 3 bases, with 4 bases of the junction left unmatched. The V gene's germline CDR1 is SGHRS and CDR2 YFSETQ. Here the CDR3 reads CASRTGLDYGYTF. In DNA, the CDR3 is TGCGCCAGCAGGACAGGGTTGGACTATGGCTACACCTTC. Based on the CDR3 plus reference TRBV5-1 and TRBJ1-2, the full variable domain is KAGVTQTPRYLIKTRGQQVTLSCSPISGHRSVSWYQQTPGQGLQFLFEYFSETQRNKGNFPGRFSGRQFSNSRSEMNVSTLELGDSALYLCASRTGLDYGYTFGSGTRLTVV.

About this clonotype: A much larger clone is a single base away; this may be a read error. No conserved phenylalanine or tryptophan is present at the end of the CDR3, so a read error is the likely explanation. The V and J genes are TRBV12-3 or TRBV12-4 and TRBJ2-7, with 7 bases matching TRBD2. The CDR3 consists of 13 residues. V lost 3 bases to trimming and J lost 7 bases; unmatched junction nucleotides: 6. The CDR3 nucleotides are TGTGCCAGCAGTTTGGGGCTAGCGGATGAGCAGTACCTC. Encoded protein: CASSLGLADEQYL.

V and J are TRBV7-9 and TRBJ2-1; TRBD1 matches at 9 bases. Germline V gene lookup returns CDR1 SEHNR and CDR2 FQNEAQ (reference sequence). CDR3 length: 15 amino acids. Trimming took 5 bases from V and 4 from J; bases not matched to a gene: 6. CDR3 amino acids: CASSIPGTGYNEQFF. The CDR3 nucleotides read TGTGCCAGCAGCATCCCCGGGACAGGGTACAATGAGCAGTTCTTC.

This clonotype has a count of ten or more. The chain links TRBV2 to TRBJ2-7, with D tentatively TRBD2 (6 bases). Germline V gene data show CDR1 as SNHLY and CDR2 as FYNNEI. V shed 10 bases and J shed 1 base, with 14 bases lying between them. The CDR3 sequence is 13 residues long. The CDR3 protein is CATRRDGSYEQYF. For the CDR3, the DNA is TGTGCCACACGGCGGGATGGGTCCTACGAGCAGTACTTC.

This clonotype was picked up a small number of times. The chain uses TRBV13 and TRBJ2-2; D is possibly TRBD1 (7 bases). The CDR3 is made up of 17 amino acids. V lost 0 bases and J lost 2, with 13 bases in between. From germline, CDR1 is PRHDT and CDR2 FYEKMQ (reference sequence). The CDR3 nucleotides are TGTGCCAGCAGCTTAGGCGGGGGACAGACTAACACCGGGGAGCTGTTTTTT. It translates to CASSLGGGQTNTGELFF.

This chain's CDR3 is CSAPDPTSGGVQETQYF. The CDR3 nucleotides read TGCAGTGCTCCAGACCCCACTAGCGGGGGTGTACAAGAGACCCAGTACTTC. The chain recombines TRBV20-1 with TRBJ2-5, with TRBD2 matching 11 bases. CDR3 length: 17 residues. Germline V gives CDR1 DFQATT, CDR2 SNEGSKA (reference sequence). J lost 2 bases, V lost 5 bases, and 13 bases had no gene match.